The TCR beta chain under discussion was sequenced for a study of spatial heterogeneity in lung cancer. There are a few counts of this clonotype. The CDR3 extends over 15 amino acids. Trimming cost V 5 bases and J 6 bases; bases outside gene matches: 10. Germline loops: CDR1 SGHVS, CDR2 FQNEAQ. TCRdb re-analysed the 5' RACE reads in MiXCR, keeping a single row per CDR3 protein. The sample lists some 50,000 distinct CDR3 sequences, 12% occurring once. The sample's time point: sample taken at primary tumor resection. The input material, whole RNA from tumor, nontumor lung or frozen PBMC, was sequenced unsorted.

The chain joins TRBV7-8 to TRBJ2-7; 10 bases fit TRBD2. This material consisted of PBMCs, taken at surgery. The receptor was derived from a female donor with early-stage non-small cell lung cancer. In DNA, the CDR3 is TGTGCCAGCAGCCCTATCAGCGGGGGGGCGGGCGAGCAGTACTTC. Protein sequence: CASSPISGGAGEQYF.